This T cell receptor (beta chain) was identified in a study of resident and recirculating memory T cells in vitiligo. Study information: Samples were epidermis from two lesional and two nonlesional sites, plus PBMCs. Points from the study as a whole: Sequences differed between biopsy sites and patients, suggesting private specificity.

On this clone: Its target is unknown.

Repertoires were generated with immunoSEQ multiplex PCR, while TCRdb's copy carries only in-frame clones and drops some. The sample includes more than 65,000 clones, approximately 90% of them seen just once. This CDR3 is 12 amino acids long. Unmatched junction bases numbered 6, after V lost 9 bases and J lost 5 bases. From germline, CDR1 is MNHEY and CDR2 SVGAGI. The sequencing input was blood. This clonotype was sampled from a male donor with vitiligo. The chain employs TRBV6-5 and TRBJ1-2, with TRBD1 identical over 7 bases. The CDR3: CASSTGRYGYTF. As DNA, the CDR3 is TGTGCCAGTTCGACAGGGCGGTATGGCTACACCTTC.